Below, one TCR beta chain is given with its context. Its target is not known. These data are taken from a study of cytomegalovirus exposure and HLA in healthy donors. This PCR relied on a set of 60 Vbeta primers and 13 Jbeta primers. The authors' processing: Among the unique TCR beta chains that a later analysis counted, about 81 million in all, roughly 11 million were shared. The method was immunoSEQ multiplex PCR; TCRdb's version includes in-frame clones alone and lacks a portion of them. V, J and clone size were drawn from that table, and D and trimming were deduced from the DNA. The sample lists 150,000 to 200,000 clones, roughly 87% occurring once. Findings of the study overall: The likely origin of a cluster of highly shared sequence variants was a sequencing artifact.

This CDR3 has 12 residues. J was trimmed by 8 bases and V by 3 bases; bases with no gene match: 3. CDR1 and CDR2 (germline): KGHSH, LQKENI. The chain is built from TRBV18 and TRBJ1-1, with 7 bases matching TRBD1. The sample taken for sequencing was PBMCs. The receptor comes from a man aged 50 to 59 in good health and CMV-seropositive. The CDR3 region is CASSPGTEEAFF. In nucleotides, the CDR3 is TGTGCCAGCTCACCCGGGACAGAAGAAGCTTTCTTT.